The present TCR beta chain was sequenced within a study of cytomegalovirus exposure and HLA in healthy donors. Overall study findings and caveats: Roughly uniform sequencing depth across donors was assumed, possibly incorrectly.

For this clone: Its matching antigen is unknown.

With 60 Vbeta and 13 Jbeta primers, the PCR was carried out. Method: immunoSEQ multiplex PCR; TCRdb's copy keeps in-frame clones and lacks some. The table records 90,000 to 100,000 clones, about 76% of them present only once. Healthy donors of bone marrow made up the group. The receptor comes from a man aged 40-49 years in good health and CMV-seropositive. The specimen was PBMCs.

CDR3 DNA sequence: TGTGCCAGCAGCGAAAAGGGACAGACGTGGGAGACCCAGTACTTC. This encodes CASSEKGQTWETQYF. The chain is built from TRBV25-1 and TRBJ2-5; 7 nucleotides align to TRBD1. Germline lookup yields CDR1 MGHDK and CDR2 SYGVNS. V was pared by 6 bases and J by 5 bases, with 12 bases of the junction left unmatched. This CDR3 has 15 amino acids.